One sample yielded the 14 T cell receptor beta chains listed below, sequenced in a study of T cell responses to AZD1222 COVID-19 vaccine. Clones were sequenced by immunoSEQ multiplex PCR, and TCRdb holds only the in-frame ones, with some missing. The sample includes about 93,000 clones, nearly 90% of them seen just once. This sample comprised peripheral blood, obtained on day 0 of MenACWY control vaccination. Receptors originate from an adult in good health.

The CDR3 loop is CASSLWGLAGGAETQYF. The DNA for the CDR3 is TGTGCCAGCAGTTTATGGGGACTAGCGGGGGGGGCGGAGACCCAGTACTTC. J is TRBJ2-5 and V is TRBV27; 16 positions match TRBD2. The germline CDR1 and CDR2 sequences are MNHEY and SMNVEV (reference sequence). Germline trimming cut 1 base from V and 5 bases from J; bases unmatched to any gene: 4. This CDR3 has 17 amino acids.

The genes are TRBV5-1 and TRBJ2-3, with D tentatively TRBD2 (6 bases). Germline-derived CDR1 and CDR2 are SGHRS and YFSETQ. Trimming removed 7 bases at V and 1 base at J, with 16 bases between. CDR3 size: 15 residues. The CDR3 loop reads CASYRTGGGTDTQYF. The CDR3 DNA reads as TGCGCCAGCTATCGGACCGGGGGAGGCACAGATACGCAGTATTTT.

The chain couples TRBV9 to TRBJ2-3, with 13 bases identical to TRBD2. Germline lookup yields CDR1 SGDLS and CDR2 YYNGEE. V dropped 3 bases and J dropped 3; count of bases not matched to a gene: 4. There are 16 residues in the CDR3. The CDR3 DNA reads as TGTGCCAGCAGCGGCAGGACTAGCGGGGGTACAGATACGCAGTATTTT. Its translation is CASSGRTSGGTDTQYF.

The chain uses TRBV7-9 and TRBJ2-1, with TRBD1 identical over 8 bases. The V gene's germline CDR1 is SEHNR and CDR2 FQNEAQ (reference sequence). With V trimmed by 7 bases and J by 5 bases, 13 bases remained unmatched. The CDR3 totals 16 residues. The CDR3 spells CASTTPQGVGDNEQFF. In DNA, the CDR3 is TGTGCCAGCACCACCCCACAGGGGGTGGGCGACAATGAGCAGTTCTTC.

J is TRBJ1-2 and V is TRBV7-2; D possibly corresponds to TRBD1 (6 bases). Trimming took 6 bases from V and 3 from J, leaving 11 bases between them. Germline values: CDR1 SGHTA, CDR2 FQGNSA. The CDR3 is 13 amino acids. This chain's CDR3 is CASSSTGDYGYTF. The CDR3 nucleotides read TGTGCCAGCAGTTCGACAGGAGACTATGGCTACACCTTC.

The genes are TRBV10-3 and TRBJ1-6, with 8 bases matching TRBD1. The length of the CDR3 is 12 residues. Germline V lookup: CDR1 ENHRY, CDR2 SYGVKD. J was trimmed by 9 bases and V by 11 bases; bases with no gene match: 6. The CDR3 reads CAAGQGVSPLHF. The CDR3 DNA is TGTGCCGCCGGACAGGGTGTTTCACCCCTCCACTTT.

The chain joins TRBV4-1 to TRBJ1-1; possible D gene TRBD1, 6 bases. This CDR3 has 16 residues. Trimming removed 1 base from V and 2 bases from J, with 14 bases in between. The V gene's germline CDR1 is MGHRA and CDR2 YSYEKL. The CDR3 nucleotides read TGCGCCAGCAGCCAAGGGGGTATGGGGGCTAACACTGAAGCTTTCTTT. Amino acid sequence: CASSQGGMGANTEAFF.

The genes are TRBV6-5 and TRBJ1-4; D is unresolved. The CDR3 is made up of 13 amino acids. CDR1 is MNHEY and CDR2 is SVGAGI in the germline V gene. Trimming shortened V by 4 bases and J by 10 bases, and 13 bases separated the two germline ends. The CDR3: CASSSRQGPKLFF. CDR3 DNA: TGTGCCAGCAGTTCTCGACAAGGACCAAAACTGTTTTTT.

The V and J genes are TRBV19 and TRBJ2-7, with D possibly matching TRBD1 (6 bases). The CDR3 extends over 15 amino acids. V was trimmed by 1 base and J by 2 bases, leaving 12 bases between them. The V gene's germline CDR1 is LNHDA and CDR2 SQIVND (reference sequence). The CDR3 is CASSIVPTGTYEQYF. The CDR3 bases are TGTGCCAGTAGTATAGTCCCGACAGGAACCTACGAGCAGTACTTC.

This clone was counted between two and nine times. This chain links TRBV7-3 with TRBJ1-2; D ambiguous. CDR1 and CDR2 (germline): SGHTA, FQGTGA. The CDR3 spans 13 residues. V shed 1 base and J shed 7 bases, with 10 bases lying between them. The CDR3 is CASSLKNGAGYTF. The CDR3 coding sequence is TGTGCCAGCAGCTTAAAAAATGGAGCTGGCTACACCTTC.

The chain links TRBV6-1 to TRBJ1-2; TRBD1 aligns across 7 bases. The V gene's germline CDR1 is MNHNS and CDR2 SASEGT. CDR3 length: 13 amino acids. V was clipped by 3 bases and J by 3 bases; unmatched bases: 1. CDR3 amino acids: CASSDTGDYGYTF. The CDR3, as DNA: TGTGCCAGCAGTGACACAGGGGACTATGGCTACACCTTC.

The genes are TRBV9 and TRBJ1-4; D remains ambiguous. The CDR3 runs to 13 residues. Trimming left V 0 bases short and J 8 bases short, with 8 bases between. Germline V CDR1 and CDR2: SGDLS, YYNGEE. The CDR3 is CASSVGQSEKLFF. CDR3 sequence (DNA): TGTGCCAGCAGCGTAGGGCAGAGCGAAAAACTGTTTTTT.

This clone was seen a few times. The rearrangement joins TRBV6-5 to TRBJ2-2, with D perhaps matching TRBD2 (6 bases). V was clipped by 7 bases and J by 2 bases, with 8 bases between them. Germline assignment: CDR1 MNHEY and CDR2 SVGAGI. The CDR3 is made up of 13 amino acids. The CDR3 coding sequence is TGTGCCAGCATAGGGACTAACACCGGGGAGCTGTTTTTT. Protein: CASIGTNTGELFF.

This clone appeared once. The chain joins TRBV30 to TRBJ1-1; 8 bases line up with TRBD1. The junction had 2 bases not matched to a gene; V was cut back by 0 bases and J by 5 bases. Germline V gene data show CDR1 as GTSNPN and CDR2 as SVGIG (reference sequence). CDR3 size: 13 residues. The DNA for the CDR3 is TGTGCCTGGAGTGTACAGGGGGTGACTGAAGCTTTCTTT. Its protein is CAWSVQGVTEAFF.